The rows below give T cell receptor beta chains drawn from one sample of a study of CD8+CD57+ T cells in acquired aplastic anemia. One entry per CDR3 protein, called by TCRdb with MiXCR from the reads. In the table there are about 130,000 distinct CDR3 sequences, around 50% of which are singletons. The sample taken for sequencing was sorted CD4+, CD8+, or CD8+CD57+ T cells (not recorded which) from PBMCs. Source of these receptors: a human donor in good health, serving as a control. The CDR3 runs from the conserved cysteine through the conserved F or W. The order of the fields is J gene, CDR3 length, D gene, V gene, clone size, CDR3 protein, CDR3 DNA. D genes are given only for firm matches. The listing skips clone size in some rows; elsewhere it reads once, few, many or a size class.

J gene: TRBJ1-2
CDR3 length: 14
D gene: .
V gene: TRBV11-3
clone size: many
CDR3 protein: CASSSGPERYGYTF
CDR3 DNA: TGTGCCAGCAGCTCCGGTCCCGAGCGGTATGGCTACACCTTC

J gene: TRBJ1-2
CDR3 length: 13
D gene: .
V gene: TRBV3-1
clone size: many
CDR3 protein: CASSQESERGYTF
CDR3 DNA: TGTGCCAGCAGCCAGGAATCGGAGAGAGGCTACACCTTC

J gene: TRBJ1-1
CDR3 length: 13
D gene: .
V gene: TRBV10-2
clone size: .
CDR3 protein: CASTGGINTEAFF
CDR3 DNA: TGCGCCAGCACCGGAGGGATTAACACTGAAGCTTTCTTT

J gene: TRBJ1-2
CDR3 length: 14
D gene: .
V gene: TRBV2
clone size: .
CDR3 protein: CASSEGLTAGGYTF
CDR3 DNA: TGTGCCAGCAGTGAAGGCCTGACAGCAGGGGGCTACACCTTC

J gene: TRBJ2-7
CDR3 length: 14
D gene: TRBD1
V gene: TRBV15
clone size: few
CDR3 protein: CATSRGLDRAEQYF
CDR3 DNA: TGTGCCACCAGCAGAGGCCTTGACAGGGCCGAGCAGTACTTC

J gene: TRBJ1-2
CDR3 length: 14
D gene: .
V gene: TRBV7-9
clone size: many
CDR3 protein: CASSFETDKYGYTF
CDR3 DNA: TGTGCCAGCAGCTTCGAGACAGACAAATATGGCTACACCTTC

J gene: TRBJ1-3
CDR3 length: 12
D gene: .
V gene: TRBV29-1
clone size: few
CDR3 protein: CSVSVSRDTMYF
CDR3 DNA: TGCAGCGTTTCCGTCAGTCGGGACACCATGTATTTT

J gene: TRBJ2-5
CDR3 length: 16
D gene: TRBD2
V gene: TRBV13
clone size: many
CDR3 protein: CASSSWTSGKQETQYF
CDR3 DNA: TGTGCCAGCAGCTCGTGGACTAGTGGAAAGCAAGAGACCCAGTACTTC

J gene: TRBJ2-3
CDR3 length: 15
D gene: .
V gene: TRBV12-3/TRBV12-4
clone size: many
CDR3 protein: CASSFRGTPYATQYF
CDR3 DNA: TGTGCCAGCAGTTTTCGCGGGACCCCATATGCTACGCAGTATTTT

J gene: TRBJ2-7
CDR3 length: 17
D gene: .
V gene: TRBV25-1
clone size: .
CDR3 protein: CACSARDGRGPSYEQYF
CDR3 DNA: .

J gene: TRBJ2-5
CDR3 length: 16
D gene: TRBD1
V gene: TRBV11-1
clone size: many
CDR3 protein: CASSNRDRTARGTQYF
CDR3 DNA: TGTGCCAGCAGCAACCGGGACAGAACGGCCCGAGGGACCCAGTACTTC

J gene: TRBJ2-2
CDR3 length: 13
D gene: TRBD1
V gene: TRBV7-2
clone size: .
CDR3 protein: CASSRPGGGELFF
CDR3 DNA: TGTGCCAGCAGCCGTCCAGGGGGAGGGGAGCTGTTTTTT

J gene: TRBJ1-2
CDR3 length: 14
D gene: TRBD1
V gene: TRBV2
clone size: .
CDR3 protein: CASSELLRDRGYTF
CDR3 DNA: TGTGCCAGCAGTGAATTGCTCCGGGACAGAGGCTACACCTTC

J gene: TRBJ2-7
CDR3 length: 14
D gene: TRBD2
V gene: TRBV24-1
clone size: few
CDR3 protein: CATSAGGAGYEQYF
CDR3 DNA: TGTGCCACCAGTGCGGGGGGAGCTGGCTACGAGCAGTACTTC

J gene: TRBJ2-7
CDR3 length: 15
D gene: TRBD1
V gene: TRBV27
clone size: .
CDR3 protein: CARANRDRVPYEQYF
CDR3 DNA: TGTGCCAGGGCAAACCGGGACAGGGTTCCCTACGAGCAGTACTTC

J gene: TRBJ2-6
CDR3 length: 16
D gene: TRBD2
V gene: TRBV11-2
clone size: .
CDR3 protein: CASSLVASGGAYVLTF
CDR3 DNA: TGTGCCAGCAGCTTAGTGGCTAGCGGGGGGGCCTACGTCCTGACTTTC

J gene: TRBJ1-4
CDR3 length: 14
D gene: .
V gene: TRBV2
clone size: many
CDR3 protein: CASSGRGGTFELFF
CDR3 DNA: TGTGCCAGCAGCGGGCGAGGGGGAACCTTCGAACTGTTTTTT

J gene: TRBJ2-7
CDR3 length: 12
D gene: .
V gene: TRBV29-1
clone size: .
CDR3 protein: CSVRTSSYEQYF
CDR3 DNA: TGCAGCGTTCGGACCTCCTCCTACGAGCAGTACTTC

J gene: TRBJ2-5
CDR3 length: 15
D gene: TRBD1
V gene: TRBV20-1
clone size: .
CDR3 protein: CSARGQGVFGKTQYF
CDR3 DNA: TGCAGTGCTAGAGGACAGGGCGTTTTTGGAAAGACCCAGTACTTC

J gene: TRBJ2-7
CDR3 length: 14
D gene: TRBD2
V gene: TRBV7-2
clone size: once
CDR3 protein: CASTPSGLLYEQYF
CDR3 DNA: TGTGCCAGCACCCCTAGCGGGCTCCTCTACGAGCAGTACTTC

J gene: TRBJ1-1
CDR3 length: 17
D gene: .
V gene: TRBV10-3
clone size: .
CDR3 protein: CAARNPGIRKMNTEAFF
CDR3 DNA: TGTGCCGCGCGTAACCCCGGCATTCGGAAGATGAACACTGAAGCTTTCTTT

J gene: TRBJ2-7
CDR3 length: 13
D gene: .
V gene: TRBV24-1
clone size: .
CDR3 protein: CATSDPGYHEQYF
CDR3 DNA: TGTGCCACCAGTGATCCAGGGTACCACGAGCAGTACTTC

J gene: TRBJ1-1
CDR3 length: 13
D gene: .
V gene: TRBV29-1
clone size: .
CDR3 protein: CSVSKGRDTEAFF
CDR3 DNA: TGCAGCGTTTCAAAGGGGCGCGACACTGAAGCTTTCTTT

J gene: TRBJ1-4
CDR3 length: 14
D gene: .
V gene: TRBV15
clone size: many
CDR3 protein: CATSRDRTNEKLFF
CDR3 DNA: TGTGCCACCAGCAGAGATCGGACTAATGAAAAACTGTTTTTT

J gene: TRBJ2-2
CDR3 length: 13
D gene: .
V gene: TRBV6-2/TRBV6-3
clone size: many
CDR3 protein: CASSSGYTGELFF
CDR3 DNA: TGTGCCAGCAGTTCAGGGTACACCGGGGAGCTGTTTTTT

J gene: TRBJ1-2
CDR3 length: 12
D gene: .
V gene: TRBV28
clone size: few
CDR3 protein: CASSQTNSGNTF
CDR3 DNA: TGTGCCAGCAGTCAGACAAACTCTGGAAACACCTTC

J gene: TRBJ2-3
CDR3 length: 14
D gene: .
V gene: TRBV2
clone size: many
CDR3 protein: CASSVQANRDTQYF
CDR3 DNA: TGTGCCAGCAGCGTACAGGCTAATCGGGATACGCAGTATTTT

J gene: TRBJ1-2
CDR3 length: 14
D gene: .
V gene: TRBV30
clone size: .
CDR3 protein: CAWSGRGGVSGYTF
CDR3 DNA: TGTGCCTGGAGTGGGCGGGGAGGGGTGTCTGGCTACACCTTC

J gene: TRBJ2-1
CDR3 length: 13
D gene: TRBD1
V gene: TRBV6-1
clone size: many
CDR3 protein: CASSRTGVNEQFF
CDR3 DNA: TGTGCCAGCAGCCGGACAGGGGTAAATGAGCAGTTCTTC

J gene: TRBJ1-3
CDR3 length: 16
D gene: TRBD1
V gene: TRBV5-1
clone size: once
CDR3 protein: CASSSGRDSSGNTIYF
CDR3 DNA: TGCGCCAGCAGCTCTGGCAGGGACAGCTCTGGAAACACCATATATTTT

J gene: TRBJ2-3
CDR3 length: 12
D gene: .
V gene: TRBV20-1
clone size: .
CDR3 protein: CSARDWRDTQYF
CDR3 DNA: TGCAGTGCTAGAGACTGGAGGGATACGCAGTATTTT

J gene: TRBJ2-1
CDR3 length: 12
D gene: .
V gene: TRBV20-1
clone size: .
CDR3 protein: CSAPDPAQGQFF
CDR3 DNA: TGCAGTGCCCCCGATCCAGCGCAGGGGCAGTTCTTC

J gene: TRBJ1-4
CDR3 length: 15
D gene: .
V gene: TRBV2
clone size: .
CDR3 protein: CASSSGYGTNEKLFF
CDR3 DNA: TGTGCCAGCAGCTCCGGTTACGGGACGAATGAAAAACTGTTTTTT

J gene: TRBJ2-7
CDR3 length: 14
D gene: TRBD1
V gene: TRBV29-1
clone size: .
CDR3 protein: CSASRDRRPYEQYF
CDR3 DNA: TGCAGCGCTTCCCGGGACAGGAGACCCTACGAGCAGTACTTC

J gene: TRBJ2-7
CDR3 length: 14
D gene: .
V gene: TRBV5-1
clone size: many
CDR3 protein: CASSFRDGSYEQYF
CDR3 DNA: TGCGCCAGCAGCTTCAGGGACGGCTCCTACGAGCAGTACTTC

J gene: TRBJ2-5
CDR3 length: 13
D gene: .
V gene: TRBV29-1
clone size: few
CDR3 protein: CSVVGVAQETQYF
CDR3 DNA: TGCAGCGTTGTCGGGGTGGCCCAAGAGACCCAGTACTTC

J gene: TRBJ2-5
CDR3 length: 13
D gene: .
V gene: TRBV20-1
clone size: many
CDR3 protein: CSTRVAGKETQYF
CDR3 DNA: TGCAGTACTAGAGTTGCGGGGAAAGAGACCCAGTACTTC

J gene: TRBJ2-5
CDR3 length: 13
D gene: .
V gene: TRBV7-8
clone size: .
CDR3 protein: CASSLTVQETQYF
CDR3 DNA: TGTGCCAGCAGCTTGACAGTGCAAGAGACCCAGTACTTC

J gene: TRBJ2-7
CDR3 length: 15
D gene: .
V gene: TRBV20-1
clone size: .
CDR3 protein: CSAEGGGTSSYEQYF
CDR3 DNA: TGCAGTGCTGAGGGGGGGGGGACGAGCTCCTACGAGCAGTACTTC

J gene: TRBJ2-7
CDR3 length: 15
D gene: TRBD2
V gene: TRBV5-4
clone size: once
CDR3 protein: CASSLGGRGSDEQYF
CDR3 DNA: TGTGCCAGCAGCTTGGGCGGGAGGGGCTCGGACGAGCAGTACTTC

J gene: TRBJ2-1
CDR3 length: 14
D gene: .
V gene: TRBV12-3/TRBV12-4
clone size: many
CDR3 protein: CASRFTGNYNEQFF
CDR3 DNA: TGTGCCAGCAGGTTTACAGGGAACTACAATGAGCAGTTCTTC

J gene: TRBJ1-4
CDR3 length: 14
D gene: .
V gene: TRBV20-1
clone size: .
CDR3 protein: CSARDRGVREKLFF
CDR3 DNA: TGCAGTGCTAGAGATAGGGGGGTTCGAGAAAAACTGTTTTTT

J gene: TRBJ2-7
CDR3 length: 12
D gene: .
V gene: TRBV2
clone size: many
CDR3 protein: CASRWGSYEQYF
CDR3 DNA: TGTGCCAGCAGATGGGGCTCCTACGAGCAGTACTTC

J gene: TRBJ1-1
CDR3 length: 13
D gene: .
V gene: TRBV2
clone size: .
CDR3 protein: CASSRGVKSEAFF
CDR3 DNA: TGTGCCAGCTCTCGCGGGGTCAAGTCTGAAGCTTTCTTT

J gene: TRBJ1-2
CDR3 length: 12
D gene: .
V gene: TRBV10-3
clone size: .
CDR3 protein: CAISGTRGGYTF
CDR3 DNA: TGTGCCATCAGCGGGACCCGGGGTGGCTACACCTTC

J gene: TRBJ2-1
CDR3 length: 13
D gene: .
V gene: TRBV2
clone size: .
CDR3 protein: CASRVEADDEQFF
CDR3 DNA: TGTGCCAGCCGTGTAGAGGCGGATGATGAGCAGTTCTTC

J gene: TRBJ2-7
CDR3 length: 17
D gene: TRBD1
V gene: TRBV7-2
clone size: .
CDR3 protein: CASSLPAPGTGVYEQYF
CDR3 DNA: TGTGCCAGCAGCTTACCGGCCCCCGGGACAGGGGTCTACGAGCAGTACTTC

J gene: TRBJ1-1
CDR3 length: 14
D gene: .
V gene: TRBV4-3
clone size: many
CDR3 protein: CASSQDRGGTEAFF
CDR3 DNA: TGCGCCAGCAGCCAAGATCGGGGTGGCACTGAAGCTTTCTTT

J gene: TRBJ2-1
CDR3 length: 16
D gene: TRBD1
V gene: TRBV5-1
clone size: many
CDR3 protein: CASRRNTGTGFNEQFF
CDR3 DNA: TGCGCCAGCAGACGCAACACCGGGACAGGGTTCAATGAGCAGTTCTTC

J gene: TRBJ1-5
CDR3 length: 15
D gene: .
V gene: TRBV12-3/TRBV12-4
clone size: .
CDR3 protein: CASRGAGWDNQPQHF
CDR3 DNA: TGTGCCAGCAGGGGGGCAGGTTGGGACAATCAGCCCCAGCATTTT

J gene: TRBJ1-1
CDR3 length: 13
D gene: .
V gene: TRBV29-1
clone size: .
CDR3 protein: CSVLAVRGTEAFF
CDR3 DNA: TGCAGCGTTCTGGCAGTTCGAGGGACTGAAGCTTTCTTT

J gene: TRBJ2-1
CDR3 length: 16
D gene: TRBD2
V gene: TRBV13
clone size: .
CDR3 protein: CASSVDSSGGAREQFF
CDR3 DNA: TGTGCCAGCAGCGTAGATTCTAGCGGGGGGGCCAGGGAGCAGTTCTTC

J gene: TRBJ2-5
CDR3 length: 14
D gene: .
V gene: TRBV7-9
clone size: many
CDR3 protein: CASSRGTAQETQYF
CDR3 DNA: TGTGCCAGCAGCCGCGGGACAGCCCAAGAGACCCAGTACTTC

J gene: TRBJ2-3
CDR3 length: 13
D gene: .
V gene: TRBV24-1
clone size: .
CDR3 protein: CATSDRFTDTQYF
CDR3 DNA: TGTGCCACCAGTGACAGGTTCACAGATACGCAGTATTTT

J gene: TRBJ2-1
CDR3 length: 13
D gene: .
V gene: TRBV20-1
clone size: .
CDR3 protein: CSARRLPHNEQFF
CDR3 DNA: TGCAGTGCTCGAAGACTACCCCACAATGAGCAGTTCTTC